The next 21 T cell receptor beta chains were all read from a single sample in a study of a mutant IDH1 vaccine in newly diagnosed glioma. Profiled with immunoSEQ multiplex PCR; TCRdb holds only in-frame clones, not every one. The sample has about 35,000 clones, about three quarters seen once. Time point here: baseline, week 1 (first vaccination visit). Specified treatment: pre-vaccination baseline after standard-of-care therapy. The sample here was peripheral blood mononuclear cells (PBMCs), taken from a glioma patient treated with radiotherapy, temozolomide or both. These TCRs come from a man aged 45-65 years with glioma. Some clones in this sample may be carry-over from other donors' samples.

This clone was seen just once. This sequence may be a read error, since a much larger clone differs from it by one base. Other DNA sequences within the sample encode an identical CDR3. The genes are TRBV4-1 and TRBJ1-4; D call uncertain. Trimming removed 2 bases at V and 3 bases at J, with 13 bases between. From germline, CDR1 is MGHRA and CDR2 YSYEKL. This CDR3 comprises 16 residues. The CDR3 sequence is CASSQLDEEANEKLFF. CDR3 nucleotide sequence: TGCGCCAGCAGCCAACTGGACGAGGAGGCTAATGAAAAACTGTTTTTT.

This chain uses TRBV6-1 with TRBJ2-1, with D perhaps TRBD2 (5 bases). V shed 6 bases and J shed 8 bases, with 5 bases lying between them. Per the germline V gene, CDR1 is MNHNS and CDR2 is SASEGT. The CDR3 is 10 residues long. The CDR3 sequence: CASRDYEQFF. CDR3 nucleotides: TGTGCCAGCAGGGACTATGAGCAGTTCTTC.

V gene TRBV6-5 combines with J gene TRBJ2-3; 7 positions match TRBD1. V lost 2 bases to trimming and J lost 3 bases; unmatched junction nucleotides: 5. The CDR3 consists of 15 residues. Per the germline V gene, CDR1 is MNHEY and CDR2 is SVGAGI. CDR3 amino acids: CASSYVPGGTDTQYF. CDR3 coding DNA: TGTGCCAGCAGTTACGTTCCAGGGGGTACAGATACGCAGTATTTT.

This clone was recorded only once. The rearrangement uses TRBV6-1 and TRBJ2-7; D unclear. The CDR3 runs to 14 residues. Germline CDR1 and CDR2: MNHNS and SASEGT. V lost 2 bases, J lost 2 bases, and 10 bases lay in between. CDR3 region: CASSETRPAYEQYF. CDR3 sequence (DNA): TGTGCCAGCAGTGAAACGCGGCCGGCCTACGAGCAGTACTTC.

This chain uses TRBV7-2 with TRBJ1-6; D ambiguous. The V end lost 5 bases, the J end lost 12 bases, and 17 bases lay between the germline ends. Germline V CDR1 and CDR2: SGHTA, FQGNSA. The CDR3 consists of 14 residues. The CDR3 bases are TGTGCCAGCAGCCCCCGGACTTACGAGTTACCCCTCCACTTT. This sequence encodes CASSPRTYELPLHF.

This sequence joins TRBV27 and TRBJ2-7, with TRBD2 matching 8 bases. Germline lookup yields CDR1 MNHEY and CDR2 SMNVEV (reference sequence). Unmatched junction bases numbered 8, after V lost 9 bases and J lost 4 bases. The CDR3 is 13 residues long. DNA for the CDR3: TGTGCCAGACAACTAGCGGATGGATACGAGCAGTACTTC. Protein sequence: CARQLADGYEQYF.

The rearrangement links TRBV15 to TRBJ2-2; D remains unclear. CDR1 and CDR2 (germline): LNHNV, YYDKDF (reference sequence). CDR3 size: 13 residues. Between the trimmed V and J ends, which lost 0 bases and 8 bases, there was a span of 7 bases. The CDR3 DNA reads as TGTGCCACCAGCAGAGATAGGATTGGGGAGCTGTTTTTT. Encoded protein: CATSRDRIGELFF.

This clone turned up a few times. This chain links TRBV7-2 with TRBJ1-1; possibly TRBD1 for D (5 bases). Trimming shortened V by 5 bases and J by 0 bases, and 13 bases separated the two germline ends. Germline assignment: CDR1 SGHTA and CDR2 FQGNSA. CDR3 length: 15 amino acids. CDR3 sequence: CASSPGRIMNTEAFF. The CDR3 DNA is TGTGCCAGCAGCCCGGGACGTATCATGAACACTGAAGCTTTCTTT.

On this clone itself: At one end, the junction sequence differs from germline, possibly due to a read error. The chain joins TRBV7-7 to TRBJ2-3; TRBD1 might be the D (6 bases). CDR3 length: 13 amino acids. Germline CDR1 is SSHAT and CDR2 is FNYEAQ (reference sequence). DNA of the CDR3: TGTGCTAGCACCGCGGACAGAAGAGATACGCAGTATTTT. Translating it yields CASTADRRDTQYF.

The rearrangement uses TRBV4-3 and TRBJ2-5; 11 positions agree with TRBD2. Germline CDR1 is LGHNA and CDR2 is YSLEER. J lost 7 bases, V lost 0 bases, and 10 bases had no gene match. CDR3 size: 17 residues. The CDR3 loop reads CASSQERLAGPFGTQYF. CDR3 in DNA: TGCGCCAGCAGCCAAGAAAGACTAGCGGGGCCCTTTGGGACCCAGTACTTC.

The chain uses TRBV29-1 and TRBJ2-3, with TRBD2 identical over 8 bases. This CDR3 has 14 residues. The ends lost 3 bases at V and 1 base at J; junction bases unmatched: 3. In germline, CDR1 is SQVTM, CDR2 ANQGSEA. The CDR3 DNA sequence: TGCAGCGTTGATCGGCGGGAGGGCACAGATACGCAGTATTTT. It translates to CSVDRREGTDTQYF.

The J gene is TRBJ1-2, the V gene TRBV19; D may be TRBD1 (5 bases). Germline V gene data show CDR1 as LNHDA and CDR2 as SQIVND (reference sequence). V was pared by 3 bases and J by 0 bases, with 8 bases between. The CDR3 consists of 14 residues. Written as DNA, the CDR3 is TGTGCCAGTAGTATGGGACCCACTAACTATGGCTACACCTTC. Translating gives CASSMGPTNYGYTF. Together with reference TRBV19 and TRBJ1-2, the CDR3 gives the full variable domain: DGGITQSPKYLFRKEGQNVTLSCEQNLNHDAMYWYRQDPGQGLRLIYYSQIVNDFQKGDIAEGYSVSREKKESFPLTVTSAQKNPTAFYLCASSMGPTNYGYTFGSGTRLTVV.

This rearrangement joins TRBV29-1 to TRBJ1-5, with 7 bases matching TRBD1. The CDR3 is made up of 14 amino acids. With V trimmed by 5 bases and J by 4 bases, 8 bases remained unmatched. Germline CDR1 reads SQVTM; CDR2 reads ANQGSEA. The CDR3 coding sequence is TGCAGCGTTTCCGACAGGGTAGGGAATCAGCCCCAGCATTTT. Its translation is CSVSDRVGNQPQHF.

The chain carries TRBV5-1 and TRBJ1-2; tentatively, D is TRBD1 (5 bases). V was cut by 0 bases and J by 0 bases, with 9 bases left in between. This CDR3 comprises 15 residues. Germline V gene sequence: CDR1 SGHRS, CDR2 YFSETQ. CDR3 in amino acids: CASSLAGAANYGYTF. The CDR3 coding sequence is TGCGCCAGCAGCTTGGCCGGGGCGGCTAACTATGGCTACACCTTC.

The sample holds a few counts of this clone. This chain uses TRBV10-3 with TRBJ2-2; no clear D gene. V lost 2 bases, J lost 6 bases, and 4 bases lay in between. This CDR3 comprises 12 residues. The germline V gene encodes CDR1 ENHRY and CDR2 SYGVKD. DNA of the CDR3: TGTGCCATCAGTGAGGTCCCCGGGGAGCTGTTTTTT. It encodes CAISEVPGELFF.

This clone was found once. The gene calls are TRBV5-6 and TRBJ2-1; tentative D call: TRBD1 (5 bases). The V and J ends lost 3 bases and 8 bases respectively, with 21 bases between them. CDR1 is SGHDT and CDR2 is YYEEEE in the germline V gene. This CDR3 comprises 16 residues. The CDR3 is CASSSPVRQGSDEQFF. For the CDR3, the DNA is TGTGCCAGCAGCTCCCCGGTACGGCAGGGTAGTGATGAGCAGTTCTTC.

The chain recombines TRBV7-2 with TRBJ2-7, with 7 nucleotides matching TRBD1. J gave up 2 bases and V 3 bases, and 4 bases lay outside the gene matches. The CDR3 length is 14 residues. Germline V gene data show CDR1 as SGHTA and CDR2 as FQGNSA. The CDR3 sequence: CASSLDRNPYEQYF. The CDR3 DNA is TGTGCCAGCAGCTTGGACAGGAACCCCTACGAGCAGTACTTC.

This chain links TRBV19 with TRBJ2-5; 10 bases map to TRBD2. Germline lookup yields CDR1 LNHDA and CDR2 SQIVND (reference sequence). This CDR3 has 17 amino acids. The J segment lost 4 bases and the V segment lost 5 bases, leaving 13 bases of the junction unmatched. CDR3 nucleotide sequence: TGTGCCAGTAGTCCGGGGACTAGCGAGTACCCCCCAGAGACCCAGTACTTC. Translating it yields CASSPGTSEYPPETQYF. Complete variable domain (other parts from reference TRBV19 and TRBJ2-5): DGGITQSPKYLFRKEGQNVTLSCEQNLNHDAMYWYRQDPGQGLRLIYYSQIVNDFQKGDIAEGYSVSREKKESFPLTVTSAQKNPTAFYLCASSPGTSEYPPETQYFGPGTRLLVL.

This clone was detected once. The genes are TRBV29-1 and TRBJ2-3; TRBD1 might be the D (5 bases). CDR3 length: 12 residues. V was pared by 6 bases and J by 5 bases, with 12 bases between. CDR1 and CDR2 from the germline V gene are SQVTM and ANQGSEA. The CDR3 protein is CSVKKGIDTQYF. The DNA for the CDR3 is TGCAGCGTAAAAAAGGGGATAGATACGCAGTATTTT.

CDR3 sequence: CASSGIDSGNTIYF. The CDR3 coding sequence is TGTGCCAGCAGCGGTATCGATTCTGGAAACACCATATATTTT. This chain connects TRBV9 to TRBJ1-3; D unclear. V shed 3 bases and J shed 1 base, with 8 bases lying between them. Per germline, CDR1 SGDLS and CDR2 YYNGEE. This CDR3 is 14 amino acids long.

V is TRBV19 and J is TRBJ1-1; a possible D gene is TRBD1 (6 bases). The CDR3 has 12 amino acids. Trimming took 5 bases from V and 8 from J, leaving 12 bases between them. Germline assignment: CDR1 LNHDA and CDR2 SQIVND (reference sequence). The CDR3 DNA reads TGTGCCAGTAGTCCCGCGGGGGCGGAAGCTTTCTTT. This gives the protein CASSPAGAEAFF.